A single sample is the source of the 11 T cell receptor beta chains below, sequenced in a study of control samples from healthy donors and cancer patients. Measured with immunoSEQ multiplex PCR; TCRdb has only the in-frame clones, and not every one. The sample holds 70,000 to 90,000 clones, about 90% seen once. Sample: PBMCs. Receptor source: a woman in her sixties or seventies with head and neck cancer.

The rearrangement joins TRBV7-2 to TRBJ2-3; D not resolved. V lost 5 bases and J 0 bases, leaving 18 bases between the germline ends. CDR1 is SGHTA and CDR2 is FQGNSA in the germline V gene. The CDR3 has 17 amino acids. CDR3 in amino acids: CASSPDPGAASTDTQYF. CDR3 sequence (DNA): TGTGCCAGCAGCCCCGACCCAGGAGCAGCGAGCACAGATACGCAGTATTTT.

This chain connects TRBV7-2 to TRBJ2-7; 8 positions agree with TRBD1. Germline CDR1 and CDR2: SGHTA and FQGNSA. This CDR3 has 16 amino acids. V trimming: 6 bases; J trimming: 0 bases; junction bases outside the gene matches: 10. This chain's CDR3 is CASSFGPGQASYEQYF. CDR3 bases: TGTGCCAGCAGTTTTGGACCGGGACAGGCCTCCTACGAGCAGTACTTC.

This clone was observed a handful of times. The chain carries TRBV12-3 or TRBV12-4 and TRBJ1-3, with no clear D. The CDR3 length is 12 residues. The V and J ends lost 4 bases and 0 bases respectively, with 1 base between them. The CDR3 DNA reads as TGTGCCAGCAGTTACTCTGGAAACACCATATATTTT. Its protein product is CASSYSGNTIYF.

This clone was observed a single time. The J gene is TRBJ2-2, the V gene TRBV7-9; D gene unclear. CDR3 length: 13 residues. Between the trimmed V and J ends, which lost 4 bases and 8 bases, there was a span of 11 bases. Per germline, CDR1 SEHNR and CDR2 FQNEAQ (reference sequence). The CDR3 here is CASSSDTSGELFF. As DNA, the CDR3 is TGTGCCAGCAGCTCCGACACAAGTGGGGAGCTGTTTTTT. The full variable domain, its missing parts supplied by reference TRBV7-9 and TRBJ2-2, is DTGVSQNPRHKITKRGQNVTFRCDPISEHNRLYWYRQTLGQGPEFLTYFQNEAQLEKSRLLSDRFSAERPKGSFSTLEIQRTEQGDSAMYLCASSSDTSGELFFGEGSRLTVL.

For the CDR3, the DNA is TGTGCCACCAGCCGCACCCTAGCGGGACTCACAGATACGCAGTATTTT. It encodes CATSRTLAGLTDTQYF. This chain joins TRBV15 and TRBJ2-3, with TRBD2 matching over 9 bases. Germline loops: CDR1 LNHNV, CDR2 YYDKDF (reference sequence). This CDR3 is 16 amino acids long. The ends lost 5 bases at V and 2 bases at J; junction bases unmatched: 8.

The DNA of the CDR3 is TGTGCCAGCAGTATCAGGGACGGAGTCACAGATACGCAGTATTTT. Translating it yields CASSIRDGVTDTQYF. This rearrangement joins TRBV6-5 to TRBJ2-3, with D perhaps assigned TRBD1 or TRBD2 (5 bases each). The CDR3 length is 15 residues. CDR1 is MNHEY and CDR2 is SVGAGI in the germline V gene. Trimming left V 5 bases short and J 2 bases short, with 14 bases between.

The CDR3 DNA reads as TGTGCCAGCACAACACCGGGGGCGTTGGATGGCTACACCTTC. Amino acids: CASTTPGALDGYTF. The chain couples TRBV27 to TRBJ1-2; TRBD1 is a possible D gene (6 bases). Trimming cost V 7 bases and J 6 bases, with 18 bases left between them. Per germline, CDR1 MNHEY and CDR2 SMNVEV (reference sequence). The CDR3 extends over 14 amino acids.

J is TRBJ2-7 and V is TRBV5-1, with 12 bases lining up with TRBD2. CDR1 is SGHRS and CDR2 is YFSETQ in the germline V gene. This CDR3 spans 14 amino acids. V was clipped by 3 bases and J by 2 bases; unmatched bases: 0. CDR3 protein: CASSWTSGTYEQYF. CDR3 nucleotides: TGCGCCAGCAGCTGGACTAGCGGGACCTACGAGCAGTACTTC.

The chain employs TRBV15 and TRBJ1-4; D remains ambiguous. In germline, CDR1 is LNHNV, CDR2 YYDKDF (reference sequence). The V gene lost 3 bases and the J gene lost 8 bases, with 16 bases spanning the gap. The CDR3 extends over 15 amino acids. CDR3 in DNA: TGTGCCACCAGCAGTGTCATGGGGTCGGGGGAAAAACTGTTTTTT. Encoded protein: CATSSVMGSGEKLFF.

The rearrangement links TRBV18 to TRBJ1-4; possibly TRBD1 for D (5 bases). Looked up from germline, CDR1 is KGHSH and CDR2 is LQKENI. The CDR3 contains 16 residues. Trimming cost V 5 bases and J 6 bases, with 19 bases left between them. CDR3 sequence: CASSAVATVRDEKLFF. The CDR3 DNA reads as TGTGCCAGCTCAGCTGTTGCGACAGTCCGAGATGAAAAACTGTTTTTT.

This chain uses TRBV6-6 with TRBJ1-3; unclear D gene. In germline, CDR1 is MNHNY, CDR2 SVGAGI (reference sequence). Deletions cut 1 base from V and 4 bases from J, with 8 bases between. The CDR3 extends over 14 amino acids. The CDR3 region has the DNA TGTGCCAGCAGTTACTTGGGCTCGGGAAACACCATATATTTT. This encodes CASSYLGSGNTIYF.